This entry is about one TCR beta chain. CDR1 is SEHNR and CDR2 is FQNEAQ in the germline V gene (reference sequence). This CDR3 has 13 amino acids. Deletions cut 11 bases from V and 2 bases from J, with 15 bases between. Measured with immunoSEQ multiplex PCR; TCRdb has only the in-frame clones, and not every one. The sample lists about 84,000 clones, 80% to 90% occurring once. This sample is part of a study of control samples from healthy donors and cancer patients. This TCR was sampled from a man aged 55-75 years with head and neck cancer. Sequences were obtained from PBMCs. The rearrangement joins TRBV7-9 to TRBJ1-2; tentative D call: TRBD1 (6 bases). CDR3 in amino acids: CAGSGGGNYGYTF. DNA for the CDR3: TGTGCCGGATCAGGAGGGGGAAACTATGGCTACACCTTC.